The 3 T cell receptor beta chains presented below share a single source sample, sequenced in a study of CD8+ T cells in alopecia areata. After isolation, RNA underwent reverse transcription to generate cDNA as the sequencing template. Libraries were prepared by immunoSEQ multiplex PCR; TCRdb keeps only in-frame clonotypes and omits some of them. The sample carries approximately 210,000 clones, 60% recorded once. This sample's treatment: oral pan-JAK inhibitor, 5-10 mg twice daily. Material: CD4+ T cells sorted from blood, obtained at week 24, from a patient treated with tofacitinib. All receptors come from a human donor with alopecia areata.

The V and J genes are TRBV29-1 and TRBJ2-7; 8 nucleotides align to TRBD1. V gave up 1 base and J gave up 7 bases; unmatched junction bases: 15. The CDR3 is 16 amino acids. Germline values: CDR1 SQVTM, CDR2 ANQGSEA. CDR3 DNA: TGCAGCGTTGAAGGGACAGGGAGGATGACCCACTCGGAGCAGTACTTC. Protein: CSVEGTGRMTHSEQYF.

This clone was seen a handful of times. CDR3 sequence: CASSIGAPFF. The DNA for the CDR3 is TGTGCCAGTAGCATAGGGGCGCCTTTCTTT. V and J are TRBV6-6 and TRBJ1-1; a possible D gene is TRBD1 (5 bases). Trimming cost V 9 bases and J 12 bases, with 14 bases left between them. The CDR3 runs to 10 residues. Per germline, CDR1 MNHNY and CDR2 SVGAGI (reference sequence).

This chain joins TRBV29-1 and TRBJ2-5; 10 nucleotides match TRBD2. The CDR3 runs to 12 residues. Germline V gene lookup returns CDR1 SQVTM and CDR2 ANQGSEA. Germline trimming cut 7 bases from V and 4 bases from J; bases unmatched to any gene: 3. The CDR3 DNA sequence: TGCAGCGGGCTAGCGGGGGCAGAGACCCAGTACTTC. Its protein is CSGLAGAETQYF.